This T cell receptor beta chain was sequenced in a study of blood T cells in healthy people across ages. In regard to this clonotype: Antigen specificity is unknown.

Study-wide results and limits: Samples with more naive T cells showed higher observed beta diversity.

The germline V gene has CDR1 SGHNT and CDR2 YENEEA. CDR3 length: 13 residues. The ends were cut back, 9 bases at V and 2 bases at J, with 13 bases in the middle. A J-beta primer mix and a sample-barcoded 5' primer were used in a second PCR of about 7 to 11 cycles. TCRdb passed the 5' RACE reads through MiXCR, listing each CDR3 protein once. This table has about 900,000 distinct CDR3 sequences, roughly 60% appearing once. V usage is TRBV11-3 and J usage is TRBJ1-2; D call uncertain. This receptor was obtained from a man between 25 and 39 years old in good health. The sample was blood. In DNA form, the CDR3 reads TGTGCCAGTCTTGGGAGGAACAACTATGGCTACACCTTC. It is translated as CASLGRNNYGYTF.